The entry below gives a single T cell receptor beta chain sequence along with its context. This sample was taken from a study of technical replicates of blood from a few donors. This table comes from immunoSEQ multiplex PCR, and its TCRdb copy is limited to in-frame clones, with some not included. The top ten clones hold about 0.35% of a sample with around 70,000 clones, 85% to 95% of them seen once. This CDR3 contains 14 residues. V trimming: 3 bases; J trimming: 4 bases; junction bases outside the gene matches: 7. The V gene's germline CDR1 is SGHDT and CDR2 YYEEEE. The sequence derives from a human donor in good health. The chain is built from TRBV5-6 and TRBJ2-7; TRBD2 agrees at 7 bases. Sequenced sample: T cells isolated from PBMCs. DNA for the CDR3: TGTGCCAGCAGCTCCCGACTAGCTCGGTACGAGCAGTACTTC. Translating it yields CASSSRLARYEQYF.